This entry describes one T cell receptor beta chain. The antigen it binds to is not known. Base-call qualities are not available, and no considerably larger clone is one nucleotide away. V is pared back by 0 bases and J by 2 bases, with 9 bases lying between the germline termini. CDR1 and CDR2, looked up from the germline V gene, are SGDLS and YYNGEE. The CDR3 runs 14 amino acids, cysteine and phenylalanine included. The entry retains the CDR3 DNA only, 42 bases that are in frame from base 1. This record belongs to a study of T cell changes during pregnancy in multiple sclerosis (dated by TCRdb to about 2019). The study in broad terms: Changes in the T cell repertoire over the course of pregnancy were examined in this study in women with multiple sclerosis.

The method behind the library was the immunoSEQ multiplex PCR assay. The source is immuneACCESS, and TCRdb retained only in-frame sequences with V and J called. Part of the clones is not carried over; for the studies checked, unresolved V genes explain less than half of this, and the remainder is unexplained. Here the sample has fewer than 60,000 clones; about 90% occur a single time. Together, the top ten hold 10% to 13% of the sample. The sequence derives from a female donor with multiple sclerosis, enrolled in a pregnancy study. Sequencing was performed on CD8+ T cells from peripheral blood mononuclear cells, taken after pregnancy. In this chain, TRBV9 is recombined with TRBJ2-7; the D gene is perhaps TRBD1, from 6 matching bases. The encoded CDR3 is CASSVVEGAYEQYF. At the DNA level, the sequence is TGTGCCAGCAGCGTAGTCGAGGGGGCCTACGAGCAGTACTTC.